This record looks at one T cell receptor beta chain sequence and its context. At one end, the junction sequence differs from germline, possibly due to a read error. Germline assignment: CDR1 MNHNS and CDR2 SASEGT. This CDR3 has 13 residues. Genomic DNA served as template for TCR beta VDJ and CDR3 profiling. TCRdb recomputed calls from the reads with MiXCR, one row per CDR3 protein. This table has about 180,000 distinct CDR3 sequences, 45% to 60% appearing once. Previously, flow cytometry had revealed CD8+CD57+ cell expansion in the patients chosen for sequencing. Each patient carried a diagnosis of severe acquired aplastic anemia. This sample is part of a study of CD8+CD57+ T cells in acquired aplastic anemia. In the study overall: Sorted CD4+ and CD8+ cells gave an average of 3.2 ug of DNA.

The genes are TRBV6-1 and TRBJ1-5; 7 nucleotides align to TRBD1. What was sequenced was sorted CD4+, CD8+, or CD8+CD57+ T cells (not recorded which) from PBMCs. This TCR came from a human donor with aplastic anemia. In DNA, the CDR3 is TGTGCCAACAGTGGACAGGAATCTCAGCCCCAGCATTTT. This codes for CANSGQESQPQHF.